These 32 T cell receptor beta chains originate from one sample sequenced in a study of spatial heterogeneity in lung cancer (dated by TCRdb to the late 2010s). To prepare the library, 5' RACE was applied. TCRdb records NextSeq 500 as the sequencer. Clones were called with MiXCR by TCRdb after fastp trimmed the public reads at Q25, and only in-frame beta chains were retained. Records with the same CDR3 protein are collapsed into one entry carrying the most frequent genes and DNA. Counted in this sample were about 90,000 distinct CDR3 sequences; around 8.6% of them appeared once. The leading ten clones occupy 6.9% of the sample. The time point label of this sample denotes: sample taken at primary tumor resection. Whole RNA extracted from tumor and nontumor lung tissue, or from cryopreserved PBMC samples, was used for TCR sequencing without cell sorting. This material consisted of PBMCs, taken at surgery. These receptors all stem from a male donor with early-stage non-small cell lung cancer.

This clonotype turned up a few times. This chain links TRBV28 with TRBJ2-5; TRBD2 aligns across 16 bases. The V gene's germline CDR1 is MDHEN and CDR2 SYDVKM. The CDR3 extends over 15 amino acids. Unmatched junction bases numbered 4, after V lost 7 bases and J lost 5 bases. The CDR3 loop reads CASTGTSGGAETQYF. The CDR3 DNA sequence: TGTGCCAGCACCGGGACTAGCGGGGGGGCCGAGACCCAGTACTTC.

This clonotype was seen at least ten times. The chain links TRBV9 to TRBJ2-2; 7 bases align to TRBD1. This CDR3 has 13 residues. J lost 6 bases, V lost 5 bases, and 4 bases had no gene match. Germline CDR1 and CDR2: SGDLS and YYNGEE. The CDR3 nucleotides are TGTGCCAGCAGAGACAGGGATGCCGGGGAGCTGTTTTTT. Translating it yields CASRDRDAGELFF.

This clonotype was seen ten or more times. This sequence joins TRBV5-4 and TRBJ2-7; possible D gene TRBD2, 5 bases. V lost 3 bases to trimming and J lost 0 bases, with 10 bases between them. From germline, CDR1 is SGHNT and CDR2 YYREEE (reference sequence). CDR3 length: 14 amino acids. CDR3 nucleotide sequence: TGTGCCAGCAGCTCCGCCGGGGACTCCTACGAGCAGTACTTC. It specifies CASSSAGDSYEQYF. Complete variable domain (other parts from reference TRBV5-4 and TRBJ2-7): ETGVTQSPTHLIKTRGQQVTLRCSSQSGHNTVSWYQQALGQGPQFIFQYYREEENGRGNFPPRFSGLQFPNYSSELNVNALELDDSALYLCASSSAGDSYEQYFGPGTRLTVT.

This clonotype came up a few times. The gene calls are TRBV5-1 and TRBJ2-5; D possibly corresponds to TRBD1 (5 bases). V lost 0 bases and J lost 5, with 14 bases in between. This CDR3 comprises 15 residues. Germline CDR1 SGHRS, CDR2 YFSETQ. This CDR3 is CASSLGTYPRETQYF. The CDR3 region has the DNA TGCGCCAGCAGCTTGGGGACATACCCACGGGAGACCCAGTACTTC.

The rearrangement links TRBV20-1 to TRBJ2-1; D is unresolved. Germline V gene data show CDR1 as DFQATT and CDR2 as SNEGSKA (reference sequence). Deletions cut 0 bases from V and 9 bases from J, with 15 bases between. The CDR3 runs to 14 residues. CDR3 protein: CSARDPGKLVEQFF. CDR3 nucleotide sequence: TGCAGTGCTAGAGATCCAGGAAAGCTTGTTGAGCAGTTCTTC.

The chain couples TRBV9 to TRBJ2-3; TRBD1 matches at 10 bases. Germline CDR1 and CDR2: SGDLS and YYNGEE. Unmatched junction bases numbered 1, after V lost 3 bases and J lost 3 bases. The CDR3 runs to 14 residues. Here the CDR3 reads CASSGQGATDTQYF. CDR3 coding DNA: TGTGCCAGCAGCGGACAGGGGGCTACAGATACGCAGTATTTT.

This clonotype was seen more than once but under ten times. This chain connects TRBV11-2 to TRBJ2-1, with TRBD2 matching over 10 bases. CDR3 size: 15 residues. The V and J ends lost 6 bases and 1 base, in that order; junction bases with no gene match: 3. Germline assignment: CDR1 SGHAT and CDR2 FQNNGV. The CDR3 DNA is TGTGCCAGCAGAATGGGACTAGCGTCCTACAATGAGCAGTTCTTC. This gives the protein CASRMGLASYNEQFF.

This clonotype showed up just a few times. This sequence joins TRBV6-2 or TRBV6-3 and TRBJ2-5; D assignment may be TRBD1 or TRBD2 (5 bases each). Deletions cut 2 bases from V and 1 base from J, with 11 bases between. CDR3 length equals 15 residues. The germline CDR1 and CDR2 sequences are MNHEY and SVGEGT. The CDR3 nucleotides read TGTGCCAGCAGTTACGTGGGACGGCCCCAAGAGACCCAGTACTTC. Protein product: CASSYVGRPQETQYF.

This clonotype was seen ten or more times. This chain joins TRBV3-1 and TRBJ1-2; D is unclear. V gave up 1 base and J gave up 6 bases, with 3 bases separating them. The germline CDR1 and CDR2 sequences are LGHDT and YNNKEL (reference sequence). This CDR3 spans 11 amino acids. The CDR3 loop reads CASSQGNGYTF. The CDR3 DNA reads as TGTGCCAGCAGCCAAGGAAATGGCTACACCTTC.

Many counts were recorded for this clonotype. The rearrangement joins TRBV7-2 to TRBJ2-6; 10 bases are shared with TRBD1. This CDR3 contains 17 residues. Germline CDR1 is SGHTA and CDR2 is FQGNSA. The ends lost 5 bases at V and 3 bases at J; junction bases unmatched: 7. CDR3 region: CASSPGTGVNGANVLTF. CDR3 nucleotides: TGTGCCAGCAGCCCCGGGACAGGGGTAAATGGGGCCAACGTCCTGACTTTC.

This clonotype showed up just a few times. The chain uses TRBV29-1 and TRBJ2-5; TRBD1 might be the D (7 bases). Germline assignment: CDR1 SQVTM and CDR2 ANQGSEA. Trimming removed 0 bases from V and 1 base from J, with 15 bases in between. This CDR3 comprises 16 residues. CDR3 residues: CSVEDRGGGSQETQYF. The CDR3 DNA reads TGCAGCGTTGAAGATCGAGGAGGGGGCAGCCAAGAGACCCAGTACTTC.

This chain connects TRBV11-2 to TRBJ1-5; 11 bases are shared with TRBD1. V was pared by 4 bases and J by 7 bases, with 6 bases of the junction left unmatched. In germline, CDR1 is SGHAT, CDR2 FQNNGV. The CDR3 loop spans 15 amino acids. The CDR3: CASSSGTGGLQPQHF. As DNA, the CDR3 is TGTGCCAGCAGCTCCGGGACAGGGGGGTTACAGCCCCAGCATTTT. Full variable domain (missing parts from reference TRBV11-2 and TRBJ1-5): EAGVAQSPRYKIIEKRQSVAFWCNPISGHATLYWYQQILGQGPKLLIQFQNNGVVDDSQLPKDRFSAERLKGVDSTLKIQPAKLEDSAVYLCASSSGTGGLQPQHFGDGTRLSIL.

Ten or more counts support this clonotype. This chain joins TRBV7-9 and TRBJ2-1; D perhaps matches TRBD2 (6 bases). CDR3 length: 16 residues. The ends were cut back, 1 base at V and 5 bases at J, with 15 bases in the middle. Germline V gene lookup returns CDR1 SEHNR and CDR2 FQNEAQ (reference sequence). The CDR3 DNA sequence: TGTGCCAGCAGCTTAGTGAATGCGGGGTCCGACAATGAGCAGTTCTTC. It encodes CASSLVNAGSDNEQFF. The complete variable domain, with remaining parts taken from reference TRBV7-9 and TRBJ2-1, reads DTGVSQNPRHKITKRGQNVTFRCDPISEHNRLYWYRQTLGQGPEFLTYFQNEAQLEKSRLLSDRFSAERPKGSFSTLEIQRTEQGDSAMYLCASSLVNAGSDNEQFFGPGTRLTVL.

V usage is TRBV5-1 and J usage is TRBJ2-1; 8 bases map to TRBD1. CDR1 SGHRS and CDR2 YFSETQ come from the germline V gene. After removal of 0 bases from V and 4 bases from J, the junction contained 9 bases not matched to a gene. The CDR3 spans 17 residues. This chain's CDR3 is CASSLALPDRDYNEQFF. The DNA of the CDR3 is TGCGCCAGCAGCTTGGCCTTACCGGACAGGGATTACAATGAGCAGTTCTTC.

This clonotype has just a few counts. The chain joins TRBV18 to TRBJ1-2, with a tentative D call TRBD1 (5 bases). The CDR3 spans 15 residues. CDR1 KGHSH and CDR2 LQKENI come from the germline V gene. The V and J ends lost 6 bases and 4 bases respectively, with 18 bases between them. CDR3 loop: CASSPYSRDGYGYTF. The CDR3 coding sequence is TGTGCCAGCTCTCCATACAGTAGGGACGGCTATGGCTACACCTTC.

This clonotype was counted ten times or more. This sequence joins TRBV12-3 or TRBV12-4 and TRBJ2-4, with TRBD1 as a possible D gene (6 bases). Trimming pared 1 base from V and 3 bases from J, leaving 16 bases between. The CDR3 covers 17 residues. Written as DNA, the CDR3 is TGTGCCAGCAGTTTAGGGGGCCACAGGGTGGGCAAAAACATTCAGTACTTC. Its translation is CASSLGGHRVGKNIQYF.

The DNA of the CDR3 is TGTGCCAGCAGCCTAGGACAGGGAGCCTCCTACGAGCAGTACTTC. Translating gives CASSLGQGASYEQYF. The chain joins TRBV5-6 to TRBJ2-7, with 8 bases identical to TRBD1. CDR3 length equals 15 residues. Unmatched junction bases numbered 6, after V lost 4 bases and J lost 0 bases. CDR1 and CDR2 from the germline V gene are SGHDT and YYEEEE.

This chain joins TRBV4-3 and TRBJ2-1; 11 bases agree with TRBD2. Per germline, CDR1 LGHNA and CDR2 YSLEER. Losses at the gene ends were 0 bases for V and 7 bases for J; bases not matched to a gene: 5. The CDR3 totals 16 residues. The CDR3, as DNA: TGCGCCAGCAGCCAAGATGCACTAGCGGGGGCTAATGAGCAGTTCTTC. It translates to CASSQDALAGANEQFF.

V is TRBV14 and J is TRBJ2-1, with D possibly TRBD1 on 6 matching bases. Germline V gives CDR1 SGHDN, CDR2 FVKESK. V gave up 5 bases and J gave up 2 bases, with 16 bases separating them. The CDR3 sequence is 16 residues long. The CDR3 region has the DNA TGTGCCAGCAGCGCATCTTCAGGGGTTCCCTACAATGAGCAGTTCTTC. Translating gives CASSASSGVPYNEQFF.

This clonotype was seen more than once but under ten times. The chain uses TRBV7-9 and TRBJ1-1, with D unclear. The germline gives CDR1 SEHNR, CDR2 FQNEAQ (reference sequence). This CDR3 has 12 amino acids. The CDR3 DNA is TGTGCGAACCGGGCTACCATCACTGAAGCTTTCTTT. This gives the protein CANRATITEAFF.

This clonotype has ten or more counts. This chain connects TRBV5-1 to TRBJ2-6, with 12 bases lining up with TRBD2. The CDR3 runs 17 residues. Looked up from germline, CDR1 is SGHRS and CDR2 is YFSETQ. V lost 7 bases to trimming and J lost 4 bases; unmatched junction nucleotides: 9. CDR3 protein: CASVLGTSGSGANVLTF. CDR3 nucleotide sequence: TGCGCCAGCGTCCTGGGGACTAGCGGGTCAGGGGCCAACGTCCTGACTTTC.

J is TRBJ2-2 and V is TRBV2; D unclear. CDR3 length equals 13 residues. The V gene's germline CDR1 is SNHLY and CDR2 FYNNEI. V was clipped by 0 bases and J by 6 bases, with 5 bases between them. The CDR3 region is CASSEALPGELFF. The CDR3 DNA reads as TGTGCCAGCAGTGAAGCGCTTCCCGGGGAGCTGTTTTTT. Full variable domain (remainder filled in from reference TRBV2 and TRBJ2-2): EPEVTQTPSHQVTQMGQEVILRCVPISNHLYFYWYRQILGQKVEFLVSFYNNEISEKSEIFDDQFSVERPDGSNFTLKIRSTKLEDSAMYFCASSEALPGELFFGEGSRLTVL.

This clonotype has more than one count but fewer than ten. The chain employs TRBV2 and TRBJ2-4; D unresolved. There are 16 residues in the CDR3. V dropped 4 bases and J dropped 1 base, with 14 bases sitting between them. From germline, CDR1 is SNHLY and CDR2 FYNNEI. CDR3 protein: CASSVRITLAKNIQYF. The DNA of the CDR3 is TGTGCCAGCAGTGTACGAATAACTCTCGCCAAAAACATTCAGTACTTC.

This clonotype was counted many times. J is TRBJ1-1 and V is TRBV5-4; D gene unclear. CDR3 length: 14 residues. The germline gives CDR1 SGHNT, CDR2 YYREEE (reference sequence). Deletions cut 0 bases from V and 0 bases from J, with 6 bases between. CDR3 nucleotide sequence: TGTGCCAGCAGCTTGGGGCCGCTGAACACTGAAGCTTTCTTT. This sequence encodes CASSLGPLNTEAFF.

This rearrangement joins TRBV28 to TRBJ2-3, with 8 bases that match TRBD1. CDR1 and CDR2 from the germline V gene are MDHEN and SYDVKM. V shed 5 bases, J shed 6 bases, and the junction held 10 bases outside the gene matches. CDR3 length: 15 residues. CDR3 bases: TGTGCCAGCAGTCTAAGTCGGACAGGGTCCGATACGCAGTATTTT. Translated: CASSLSRTGSDTQYF.

This clonotype occurred a few times. The V call is TRBV2, the J call TRBJ2-1; tentative D call: TRBD2 (5 bases). V was clipped by 6 bases and J by 0 bases, with 12 bases between them. The V gene's germline CDR1 is SNHLY and CDR2 FYNNEI. The CDR3 runs 15 residues. Here the CDR3 DNA reads TGTGCCAGCAGGGTCCGGGGTAACTCCTACAATGAGCAGTTCTTC. Translating gives CASRVRGNSYNEQFF.

This clonotype was detected only a few times. The V gene is TRBV5-1, the J gene TRBJ2-7; D gene uncertain. Germline V lookup: CDR1 SGHRS, CDR2 YFSETQ. Trimming shortened V by 4 bases and J by 2 bases, and 16 bases separated the two germline ends. CDR3 length: 15 residues. The CDR3 region has the DNA TGCGCCAGCAGCAAGGACGTCTCTCTCGCCTACGAGCAGTACTTC. This sequence encodes CASSKDVSLAYEQYF. The full variable domain, with the rest looked up from reference TRBV5-1 and TRBJ2-7, is KAGVTQTPRYLIKTRGQQVTLSCSPISGHRSVSWYQQTPGQGLQFLFEYFSETQRNKGNFPGRFSGRQFSNSRSEMNVSTLELGDSALYLCASSKDVSLAYEQYFGPGTRLTVT.

This clonotype came up many times. The V call is TRBV28, the J call TRBJ1-2; tentatively, D is TRBD1 (5 bases). From germline, CDR1 is MDHEN and CDR2 SYDVKM. The CDR3 runs to 13 residues. V lost 8 bases, J lost 8 bases, and 18 bases lay in between. This chain's CDR3 is CASEVQGEGGYTF. As DNA, the CDR3 is TGTGCCAGCGAGGTGCAGGGAGAGGGAGGCTACACCTTC.

This clonotype has at least ten counts. The rearrangement uses TRBV11-2 and TRBJ2-3, with a tentative D call TRBD2 (6 bases). Germline CDR1 reads SGHAT; CDR2 reads FQNNGV. The V end was cut by 4 bases, the J end by 2 bases, with 13 bases between. The CDR3 loop spans 15 amino acids. The CDR3 DNA reads as TGTGCCAGCAGCTCGCCGACTAGTTTCACAGATACGCAGTATTTT. It specifies CASSSPTSFTDTQYF.

To note about this clonotype: Possible read error: a much larger clone is one base away. The gene calls are TRBV3-1 and TRBJ2-6; no clear D gene. CDR3 length: 16 residues. Between the trimmed V and J ends, which lost 4 bases and 0 bases, there was a span of 10 bases. From germline, CDR1 is LGHDT and CDR2 YNNKEL (reference sequence). Here the CDR3 reads CASSLPGCSGANVLTF. The CDR3 bases are TGTGCCAGCAGCCTCCCAGGTTGCTCTGGGGCCAACGTCCTGACTTTC.

The J gene is TRBJ2-2, the V gene TRBV9, with 9 bases lining up with TRBD2. The trim removed 0 bases at V and 5 bases at J, leaving 2 bases unmatched. There are 15 residues in the CDR3. The germline gives CDR1 SGDLS, CDR2 YYNGEE. Here the CDR3 DNA reads TGTGCCAGCAGCGTAGGCGGGAGGGAGACCGGGGAGCTGTTTTTT. It translates to CASSVGGRETGELFF.

This sequence joins TRBV5-6 and TRBJ2-4; D gene ambiguous. The CDR3 is made up of 12 amino acids. The V end lost 4 bases, the J end lost 4 bases, and 6 bases lay between the germline ends. Looked up from germline, CDR1 is SGHDT and CDR2 is YYEEEE. CDR3 in amino acids: CASSSPKNIQYF. CDR3 DNA: TGTGCCAGCAGCAGCCCTAAAAACATTCAGTACTTC.